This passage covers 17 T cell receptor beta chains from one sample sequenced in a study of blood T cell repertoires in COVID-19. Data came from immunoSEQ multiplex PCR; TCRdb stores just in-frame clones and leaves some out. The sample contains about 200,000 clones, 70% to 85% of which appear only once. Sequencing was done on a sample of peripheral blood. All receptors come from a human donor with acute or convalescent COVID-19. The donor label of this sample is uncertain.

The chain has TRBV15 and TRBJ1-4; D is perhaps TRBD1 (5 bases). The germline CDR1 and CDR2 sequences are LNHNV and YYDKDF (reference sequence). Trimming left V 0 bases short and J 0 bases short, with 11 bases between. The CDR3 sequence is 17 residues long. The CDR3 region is CATSREDLTATNEKLFF. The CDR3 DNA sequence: TGTGCCACCAGCAGAGAAGATCTGACAGCAACTAATGAAAAACTGTTTTTT.

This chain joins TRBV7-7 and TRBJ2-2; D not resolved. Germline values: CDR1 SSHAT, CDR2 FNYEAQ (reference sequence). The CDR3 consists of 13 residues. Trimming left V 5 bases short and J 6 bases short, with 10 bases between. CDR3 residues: CASSQDGAGELFF. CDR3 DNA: TGTGCCAGCAGCCAGGATGGTGCCGGGGAGCTGTTTTTT.

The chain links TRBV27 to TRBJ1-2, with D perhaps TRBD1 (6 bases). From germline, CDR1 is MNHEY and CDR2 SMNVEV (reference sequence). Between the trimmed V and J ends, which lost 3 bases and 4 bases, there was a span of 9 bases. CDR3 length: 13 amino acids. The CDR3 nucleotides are TGTGCCAGCAGTTTCGAACAGGGCTATGGCTACACCTTC. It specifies CASSFEQGYGYTF.

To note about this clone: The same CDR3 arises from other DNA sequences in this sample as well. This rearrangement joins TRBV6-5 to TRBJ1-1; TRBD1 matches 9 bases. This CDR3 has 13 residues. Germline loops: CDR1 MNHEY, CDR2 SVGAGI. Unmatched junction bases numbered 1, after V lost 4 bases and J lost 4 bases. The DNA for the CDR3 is TGTGCCAGCAGTTTGACAGGGGGCACTGAAGCTTTCTTT. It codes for CASSLTGGTEAFF.

The CDR3 here is CAIRAADTQYF. The CDR3 region has the DNA TGTGCCATCAGGGCTGCCGATACGCAGTATTTT. The rearrangement links TRBV10-3 to TRBJ2-3, with D unclear. Looked up from germline, CDR1 is ENHRY and CDR2 is SYGVKD. The V gene lost 6 bases and the J gene lost 6 bases, with 7 bases spanning the gap. The CDR3 is made up of 11 amino acids.

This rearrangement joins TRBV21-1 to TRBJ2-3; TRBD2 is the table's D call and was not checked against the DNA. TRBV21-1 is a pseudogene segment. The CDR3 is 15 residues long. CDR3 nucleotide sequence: TGTGCCAGCAGGGAAAGGGAGGGATACTCAGATACGCAGTATTTT. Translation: CASREREGYSDTQYF.

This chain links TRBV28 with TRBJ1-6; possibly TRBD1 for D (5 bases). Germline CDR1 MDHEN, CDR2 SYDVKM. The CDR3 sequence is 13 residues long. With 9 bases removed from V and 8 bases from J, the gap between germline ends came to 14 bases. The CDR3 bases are TGTGCCAGTGGGGGGAGAGTTCATTCACCCCTCCACTTT. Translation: CASGGRVHSPLHF.

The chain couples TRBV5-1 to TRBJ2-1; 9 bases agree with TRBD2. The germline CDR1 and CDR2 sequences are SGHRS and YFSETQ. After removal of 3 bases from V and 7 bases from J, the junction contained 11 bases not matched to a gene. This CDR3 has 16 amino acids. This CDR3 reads CASSSLAGAVYNEQFF. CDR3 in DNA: TGCGCCAGCAGCTCCTTAGCGGGAGCCGTATATAATGAGCAGTTCTTC.

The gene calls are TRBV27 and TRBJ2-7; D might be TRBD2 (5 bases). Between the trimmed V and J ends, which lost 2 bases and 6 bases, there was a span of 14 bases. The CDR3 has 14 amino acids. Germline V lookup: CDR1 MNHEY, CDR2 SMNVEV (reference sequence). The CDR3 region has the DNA TGTGCCAGCAGTTTAGTAGGAGGAGTTAGCGAGCAGTACTTC. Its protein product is CASSLVGGVSEQYF.

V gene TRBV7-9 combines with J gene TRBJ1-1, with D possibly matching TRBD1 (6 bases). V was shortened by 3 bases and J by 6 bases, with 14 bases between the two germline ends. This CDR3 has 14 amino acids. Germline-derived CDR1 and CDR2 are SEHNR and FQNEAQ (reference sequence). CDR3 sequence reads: CASSFRGGSPEAFF. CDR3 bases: TGTGCCAGCAGCTTTCGGGGGGGCTCCCCTGAAGCTTTCTTT.

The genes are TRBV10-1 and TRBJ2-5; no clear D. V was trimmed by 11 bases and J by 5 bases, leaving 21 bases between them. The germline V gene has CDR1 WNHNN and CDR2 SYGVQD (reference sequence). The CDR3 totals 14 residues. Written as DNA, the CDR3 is TGCGCCGAAACCCAAGTGGCGGTACTTGAGACCCAGTACTTC. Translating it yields CAETQVAVLETQYF.

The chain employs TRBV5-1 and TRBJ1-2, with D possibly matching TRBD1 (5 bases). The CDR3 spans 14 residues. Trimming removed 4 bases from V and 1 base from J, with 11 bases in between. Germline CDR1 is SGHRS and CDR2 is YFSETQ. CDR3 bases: TGCGCCAGCAGCCCGGGACTCCTTAACTATGGCTACACCTTC. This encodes CASSPGLLNYGYTF.

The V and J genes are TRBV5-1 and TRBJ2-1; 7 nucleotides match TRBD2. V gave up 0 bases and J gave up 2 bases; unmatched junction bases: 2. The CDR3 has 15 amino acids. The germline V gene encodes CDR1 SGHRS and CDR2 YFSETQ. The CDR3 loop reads CASSLEGRAYNEQFF. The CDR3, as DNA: TGCGCCAGCAGCTTGGAAGGGAGGGCCTACAATGAGCAGTTCTTC.

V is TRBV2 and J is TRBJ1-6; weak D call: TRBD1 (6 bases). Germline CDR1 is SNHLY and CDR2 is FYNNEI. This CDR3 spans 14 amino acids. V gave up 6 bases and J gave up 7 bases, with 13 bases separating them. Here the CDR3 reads CASSPSTGNSPLHF. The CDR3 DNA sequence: TGTGCCAGCAGCCCAAGTACAGGGAATTCACCCCTCCACTTT.

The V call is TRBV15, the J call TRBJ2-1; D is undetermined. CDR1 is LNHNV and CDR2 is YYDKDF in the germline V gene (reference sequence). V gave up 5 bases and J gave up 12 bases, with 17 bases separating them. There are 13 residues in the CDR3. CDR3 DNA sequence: TGTGCCACCAGCGGGCAGTTGACGGATGGGCAGTTCTTC. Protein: CATSGQLTDGQFF. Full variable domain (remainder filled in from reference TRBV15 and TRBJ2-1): DAMVIQNPRYQVTQFGKPVTLSCSQTLNHNVMYWYQQKSSQAPKLLFHYYDKDFNNEADTPDNFQSRRPNTSFCFLDIRSPGLGDTAMYLCATSGQLTDGQFFGPGTRLTVL.

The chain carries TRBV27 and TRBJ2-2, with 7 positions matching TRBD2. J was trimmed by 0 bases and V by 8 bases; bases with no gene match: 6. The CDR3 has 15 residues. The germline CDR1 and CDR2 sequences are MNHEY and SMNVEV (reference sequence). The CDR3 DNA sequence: TGTGCCAGCTTGACTAGCTTTTCGAACACCGGGGAGCTGTTTTTT. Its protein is CASLTSFSNTGELFF.

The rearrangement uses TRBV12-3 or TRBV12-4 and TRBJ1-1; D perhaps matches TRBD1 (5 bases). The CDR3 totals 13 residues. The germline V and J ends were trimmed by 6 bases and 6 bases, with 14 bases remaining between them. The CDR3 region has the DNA TGTGCCAGCAGCCTACAGGAAATCCCTGAAGCTTTCTTT. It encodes CASSLQEIPEAFF.